This T cell receptor beta chain stems from a study of OX40 agonist ivuxolimab in advanced cancers. About the investigation overall: Ivuxolimab, which targeted the costimulatory receptor OX40 (CD134), was an agonistic, fully human IgG2 monoclonal antibody. Intravenous ivuxolimab was administered to patients every 2 weeks at six dose levels: 0.01, 0.1, 0.3, 1.5, 3 and 10 mg/kg. Of the 50 to 55 dose-escalation patients, hepatocellular carcinoma was present in 19, melanoma in roughly 15, renal cell carcinoma in 9 and head and neck cancer in 9. The dose-escalation cohort was 82.7% male with a mean age of approximately 60 years, ranging from roughly 20 to 80. Patients were allowed to have had prior anti-PD-1, anti-PD-L1 or anti-CTLA-4 therapy, and around 41% of the dose-escalation patients had previously received checkpoint inhibitors. Three dose-escalation patients achieved partial responses, one with hepatocellular carcinoma and two with cutaneous melanoma. The point of sequencing TCRbeta in the periphery was to test whether ivuxolimab changed TCR sequence diversity and drove clonal T-cell expansion. The paper describes the monotherapy dose-escalation part (N ≈ 52 patients) of the phase I trial of ivuxolimab.

To sequence the TCRbeta CDR3 region, genomic DNA was isolated from the sorted cells. The immunoSEQ Assay was used to sequence the TCRbeta CDR3 regions. TCRdb took over this immuneACCESS table, retaining in-frame rearrangements with V and J assigned. Such tables are incomplete; in checked studies, under half of the missing clones stem from an unresolved V gene, and the remainder is unexplained. The sample table records 75,000 to 100,000 clones; about four fifths of these occur just once. Around 5.8% of the sample rests with the top ten. The CDR3 goes from the cysteine to the phenylalanine over 16 residues. The read is trimmed to its CDR3 DNA, 48 bases read in frame from base 1. CDR1 and CDR2, per the germline V gene, are MRHNA and SNTAGT. The germline V end is reduced by 5 bases and the J end by 7 bases; junction bases left unmatched: 14. Broader findings and caveats from the paper: Clonal expansion of both CD4+ and CD8+ blood T cells was observed from baseline to week 6 at doses 0.1 to 3.0 mg/kg. After ivuxolimab, CD8+ T cells had more expanded clones than CD4+ T cells on average. Low levels of normalized T-cell clonal expansion were also seen in some nonresponding patients. In partial responders in the 0.1-3.0 mg/kg groups, normalized peripheral clonal expansion was found to be among the lowest, especially among CD8+ T cells. Antigen specificity was not determined for the clonally expanded peripheral T cells.

Patients with a history of autoimmune disease or receiving systemic immunosuppression were excluded from the trial. In every dose cohort, peripheral blood was drawn for TCR sequencing at baseline, cycle 4 day 1, and cycle 7 day 1. The samples were taken from a phase I, first-in-human, multicenter, open-label dose-escalation trial of ivuxolimab. The trial enrolled adults with locally advanced or metastatic head and neck squamous cell, hepatocellular, melanoma or renal cell carcinoma. Before TCR sequencing, CD4+ T cells and CD8+ T cells from peripheral blood were sorted into separate populations. Notes on this clone: Its cognate antigen has yet to be identified. Base qualities are not provided; no much larger clone lies one nucleotide away.

This sequence uses TRBV6-4 and TRBJ2-3; 8 bases in the junction line up with TRBD2. The material was CD4+ or CD8+ T cells sorted from blood, obtained in a trial of the OX40 agonist ivuxolimab. The source is an adult with an advanced solid tumor such as melanoma, head and neck, liver or kidney cancer. The sequenced DNA is TGTGCCAGCAGTCCCGCGGAGCGGGGGCCTACCCATACGCAGTATTTT. This encodes CASSPAERGPTHTQYF.